What follows are 23 T cell receptor beta chains derived from one specimen sequenced in a study of T-cell reconstitution after alpha-beta-depleted transplantation in children. Molecular barcoding with unique molecular identifiers was used for the TCRbeta library. MiXCR was run by TCRdb on the PCR reads, yielding one entry per CDR3 protein. The data show fewer than 1 million distinct CDR3 sequences, roughly 15% seen once. Here the sequenced sample was PBMCs, mostly from graft donor cells, taken 360 days after TCRalphabeta/CD19-depleted stem cell transplant. All receptors derive from a male patient aged 10 to 17 who had a stem cell transplant for acute lymphoblastic leukemia, so the T cells may come from the graft donor.

This clonotype was seen more than once but under ten times. The gene calls are TRBV7-8 and TRBJ2-7; TRBD2 aligns across 7 bases. V dropped 5 bases and J dropped 2; count of bases not matched to a gene: 9. CDR1 is SGHVS and CDR2 is FQNEAQ in the germline V gene. This CDR3 contains 15 residues. The CDR3 coding sequence is TGTGCCAGCAGCCCTGAGCGGGGAGGAACCTACGAGCAGTACTTC. Its protein product is CASSPERGGTYEQYF. Supplemented by reference TRBV7-8 and TRBJ2-7, the full variable domain reads GAGVSQSPRYKVAKRGQDVALRCDPISGHVSLFWYQQALGQGPEFLTYFQNEAQLDKSGLPSDRFFAERPEGSVSTLKIQRTQQEDSAVYLCASSPERGGTYEQYFGPGTRLTVT.

In this sample, this clonotype turned up a few times. This chain connects TRBV5-1 to TRBJ2-3; no clear D gene. The CDR3 extends over 14 amino acids. Germline values: CDR1 SGHRS, CDR2 YFSETQ. Trimming cost V 3 bases and J 2 bases, with 10 bases left between them. The CDR3 region has the DNA TGCGCCAGCAGCTCAGAGCGTTTCACAGATACGCAGTATTTT. Translation: CASSSERFTDTQYF. Full variable domain (rest looked up from reference TRBV5-1 and TRBJ2-3): KAGVTQTPRYLIKTRGQQVTLSCSPISGHRSVSWYQQTPGQGLQFLFEYFSETQRNKGNFPGRFSGRQFSNSRSEMNVSTLELGDSALYLCASSSERFTDTQYFGPGTRLTVL.

This clonotype came up once. V gene TRBV7-9 combines with J gene TRBJ2-3; tentative D call: TRBD2 (5 bases). Germline V CDR1 and CDR2: SEHNR, FQNEAQ (reference sequence). The V gene lost 3 bases and the J gene lost 2 bases, with 12 bases spanning the gap. This CDR3 comprises 15 residues. CDR3 amino acids: CASSFSSVNTDTQYF. In DNA form, the CDR3 reads TGTGCCAGCAGCTTTAGTAGCGTAAACACAGATACGCAGTATTTT.

This clonotype appeared a few times. The CDR3 nucleotides read TGTGCCACCAGGTCCGGCAGGGGATCTCCTCACTCCTACAATGAGCAGTTCTTC. Translating it yields CATRSGRGSPHSYNEQFF. The chain combines TRBV24-1 with TRBJ2-1, with D perhaps matching TRBD1 (6 bases). Trimming removed 7 bases from V and 0 bases from J, with 21 bases in between. The CDR3 is 18 amino acids. Germline lookup yields CDR1 KGHDR and CDR2 SFDVKD.

This clonotype occurred many times. In DNA form, the CDR3 reads TGTGCCAGCAGCCAGGTCCTCGGTGCCGGGGAGCTGTTTTTT. Amino acid sequence: CASSQVLGAGELFF. V gene TRBV14 combines with J gene TRBJ2-2; unclear D gene. Between the trimmed V and J ends, which lost 3 bases and 6 bases, there was a span of 11 bases. This CDR3 comprises 14 residues. CDR1 SGHDN and CDR2 FVKESK come from the germline V gene.

The chain has TRBV5-1 and TRBJ2-7; tentatively, D is TRBD1 or TRBD2 (5 bases each). The CDR3 length is 11 residues. The V and J ends lost 8 bases and 3 bases respectively, with 9 bases between them. CDR1 and CDR2 (germline): SGHRS, YFSETQ. CDR3 sequence: CASRDLYEQYF. The CDR3 DNA follows: TGCGCCAGTCGGGACCTCTACGAGCAGTACTTC.

This clonotype was found a few times. The chain recombines TRBV5-1 with TRBJ2-5; 15 positions match TRBD2. The CDR3 sequence is 15 residues long. The V gene end was trimmed by 4 bases and the J gene end by 10 bases; junction bases not matched to a gene: 8. The germline gives CDR1 SGHRS, CDR2 YFSETQ. The CDR3, as DNA: TGCGCCAGCAGCCCGGGACTAGCGGGAGGAGGGAGCCAGTACTTC. Translating gives CASSPGLAGGGSQYF.

V gene TRBV15 combines with J gene TRBJ2-5, with 9 bases that match TRBD1. J gave up 4 bases and V 3 bases, and 12 bases lay outside the gene matches. The germline V gene has CDR1 LNHNV and CDR2 YYDKDF (reference sequence). The CDR3 covers 17 residues. The CDR3 region is CATSSTYGTGFGETQYF. The CDR3 DNA reads as TGTGCCACCAGCAGTACCTACGGGACAGGGTTTGGAGAGACCCAGTACTTC.

This clonotype was seen only a few times. The chain is built from TRBV11-2 and TRBJ2-7; a possible D gene is TRBD2 (6 bases). The CDR3 length is 12 residues. The germline V gene has CDR1 SGHAT and CDR2 FQNNGV. Trimming shortened V by 11 bases and J by 3 bases, and 14 bases separated the two germline ends. CDR3 region: CASGTLLYEQYF. The CDR3 nucleotides are TGTGCCTCGGGGACTCTCCTCTACGAGCAGTACTTC.

This chain joins TRBV9 and TRBJ2-5, with 7 bases matching TRBD1. Germline CDR1 and CDR2: SGDLS and YYNGEE. The CDR3 covers 14 residues. V shed 3 bases and J 5 bases; nucleotides not matched to a gene: 7. The DNA for the CDR3 is TGTGCCAGCAGCGGTCAACAGGGGACGGAGACCCAGTACTTC. Its protein product is CASSGQQGTETQYF.

This clonotype was picked up a small number of times. The rearrangement links TRBV20-1 to TRBJ1-4, with unresolved D. Germline V gene sequence: CDR1 DFQATT, CDR2 SNEGSKA (reference sequence). This CDR3 comprises 15 residues. The V gene lost 5 bases and the J gene lost 8 bases, with 21 bases spanning the gap. The CDR3 region is CSAEPYMGGGEKLFF. The CDR3 DNA reads TGCAGTGCTGAACCGTACATGGGAGGTGGGGAAAAACTGTTTTTT.

This clonotype was seen only a few times. This chain connects TRBV2 to TRBJ2-5; 9 nucleotides agree with TRBD1. Germline V lookup: CDR1 SNHLY, CDR2 FYNNEI. The CDR3 length is 12 residues. J gave up 5 bases and V 10 bases, and 5 bases lay outside the gene matches. CDR3 nucleotides: TGTGCCATGAGGACAGGGGAGGAGACCCAGTACTTC. Its translation is CAMRTGEETQYF. The variable domain in full, completed from reference TRBV2 and TRBJ2-5, reads EPEVTQTPSHQVTQMGQEVILRCVPISNHLYFYWYRQILGQKVEFLVSFYNNEISEKSEIFDDQFSVERPDGSNFTLKIRSTKLEDSAMYFCAMRTGEETQYFGPGTRLLVL.

This clonotype was picked up a small number of times. The chain carries TRBV7-9 and TRBJ1-5, with D maybe TRBD1 (5 bases). CDR1 and CDR2 from the germline V gene are SEHNR and FQNEAQ (reference sequence). V was cut by 4 bases and J by 0 bases, with 16 bases left in between. This CDR3 is built from 17 residues. The CDR3 protein is CASSWSSGHSSNQPQHF. The CDR3 nucleotides are TGTGCCAGCAGCTGGTCATCAGGGCATTCTAGCAATCAGCCCCAGCATTTT.

This clonotype was counted only a few times. CDR3 loop: CASRWIAESYNEQFF. The DNA for the CDR3 is TGTGCCAGTCGGTGGATAGCGGAATCTTACAATGAGCAGTTCTTC. This chain joins TRBV2 and TRBJ2-1; D perhaps matches TRBD2 (6 bases). Between the trimmed V and J ends, which lost 9 bases and 4 bases, there was a span of 19 bases. This CDR3 is 15 amino acids long. Germline-derived CDR1 and CDR2 are SNHLY and FYNNEI.

This rearrangement joins TRBV9 to TRBJ2-1; the D gene is possibly TRBD2 (5 bases). This CDR3 has 14 amino acids. The V and J ends lost 0 bases and 8 bases respectively, with 12 bases between them. Germline V lookup: CDR1 SGDLS, CDR2 YYNGEE. Written as DNA, the CDR3 is TGTGCCAGCAGCGTAGACGCGGGTATGCATGAGCAGTTCTTC. Its translation is CASSVDAGMHEQFF.

This chain links TRBV24-1 with TRBJ1-1; D perhaps matches TRBD1 (5 bases). V shed 8 bases and J shed 1 base, with 13 bases lying between them. CDR1 and CDR2 (germline): KGHDR, SFDVKD. This CDR3 has 14 residues. The CDR3 DNA sequence: TGTGCCACCACCAAAGAACAGGAGAACACTGAAGCTTTCTTT. Encoded protein: CATTKEQENTEAFF.

This chain links TRBV5-1 with TRBJ1-2, with D perhaps TRBD1 (5 bases). The CDR3 consists of 15 residues. Germline-derived CDR1 and CDR2 are SGHRS and YFSETQ. V was cut by 0 bases and J by 3 bases, with 12 bases left in between. The chain's CDR3 is CASSLGDGSHYGYTF. The CDR3 region has the DNA TGCGCCAGCAGCTTGGGGGACGGTTCGCACTATGGCTACACCTTC.

This clonotype came up a few times. V and J are TRBV20-1 and TRBJ2-1; 9 positions agree with TRBD2. CDR1 and CDR2 from the germline V gene are DFQATT and SNEGSKA (reference sequence). The J segment lost 8 bases and the V segment lost 6 bases, leaving 5 bases of the junction unmatched. There are 12 residues in the CDR3. The DNA of the CDR3 is TGCAGTGCAGGTAGCGGGAGCTATGAGCAGTTCTTC. As protein: CSAGSGSYEQFF.

This clonotype was counted a few times. This rearrangement joins TRBV5-1 to TRBJ2-3, with 13 bases aligning to TRBD2. Losses at the gene ends were 4 bases for V and 2 bases for J; bases not matched to a gene: 13. The germline gives CDR1 SGHRS, CDR2 YFSETQ. The CDR3 length is 19 residues. CDR3 loop: CASSLGTSGKVPVTDTQYF. DNA for the CDR3: TGCGCCAGCAGCCTGGGGACTAGCGGGAAGGTTCCGGTCACAGATACGCAGTATTTT.

CDR3 sequence reads: CASSHRGLAGPDTQYF. The CDR3, as DNA: TGTGCCAGCAGCCATCGGGGACTAGCGGGTCCAGATACGCAGTATTTT. The chain employs TRBV7-3 and TRBJ2-3; 12 positions match TRBD2. Trimming cost V 5 bases and J 4 bases; bases outside gene matches: 7. Germline CDR1 is SGHTA and CDR2 is FQGTGA. The CDR3 has 16 amino acids.

The chain has TRBV6-5 and TRBJ1-1; no clear D gene. The V end was cut by 0 bases, the J end by 4 bases, with 12 bases between. The CDR3 runs to 15 residues. Germline assignment: CDR1 MNHEY and CDR2 SVGAGI. DNA for the CDR3: TGTGCCAGCAGTTACTCGCCCCGGGTGGGCACTGAAGCTTTCTTT. Translation: CASSYSPRVGTEAFF.

The chain joins TRBV5-6 to TRBJ1-3; the D gene is possibly TRBD1 (5 bases). This CDR3 has 16 amino acids. From germline, CDR1 is SGHDT and CDR2 YYEEEE. Trimming removed 0 bases at V and 2 bases at J, with 12 bases between. CDR3 region: CASSLVRGRAGNTIYF. The DNA for the CDR3 is TGTGCCAGCAGCTTGGTACGGGGCAGAGCTGGAAACACCATATATTTT.

This clonotype appeared a few times. This chain uses TRBV5-6 with TRBJ2-5, with D hard to call. V lost 1 base and J 2 bases, leaving 12 bases between the germline ends. Germline V gene data show CDR1 as SGHDT and CDR2 as YYEEEE. The CDR3 is 15 amino acids. The CDR3 is CASSLLASPQETQYF. The CDR3 nucleotides are TGTGCCAGCAGCTTGCTGGCCTCCCCGCAAGAGACCCAGTACTTC. Full variable domain (missing parts from reference TRBV5-6 and TRBJ2-5): DAGVTQSPTHLIKTRGQQVTLRCSPKSGHDTVSWYQQALGQGPQFIFQYYEEEERQRGNFPDRFSGHQFPNYSSELNVNALLLGDSALYLCASSLLASPQETQYFGPGTRLLVL.